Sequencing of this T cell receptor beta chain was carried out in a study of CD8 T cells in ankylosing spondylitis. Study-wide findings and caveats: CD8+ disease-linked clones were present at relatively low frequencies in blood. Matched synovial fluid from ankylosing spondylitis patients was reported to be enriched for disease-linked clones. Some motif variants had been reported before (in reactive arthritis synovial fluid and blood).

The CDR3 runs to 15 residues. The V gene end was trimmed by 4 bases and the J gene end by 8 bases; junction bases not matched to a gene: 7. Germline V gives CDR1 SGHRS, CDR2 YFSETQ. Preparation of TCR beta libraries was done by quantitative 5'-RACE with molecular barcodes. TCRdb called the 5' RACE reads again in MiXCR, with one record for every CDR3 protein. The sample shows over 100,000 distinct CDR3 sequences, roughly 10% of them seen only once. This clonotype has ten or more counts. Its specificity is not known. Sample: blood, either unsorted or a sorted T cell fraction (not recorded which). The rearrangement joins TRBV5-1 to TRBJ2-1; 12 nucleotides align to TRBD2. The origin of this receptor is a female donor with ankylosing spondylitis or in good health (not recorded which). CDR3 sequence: CASSHRLAGDDEQFF. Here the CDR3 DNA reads TGCGCCAGCAGCCATAGACTAGCGGGAGATGATGAGCAGTTCTTC.